A single sample gave rise to the 32 T cell receptor beta chains below, sequenced in a study of molecular identifiers for immune sequencing clone quantification. TCRdb re-analysed the PCR reads in MiXCR, keeping a single row per CDR3 protein. The data hold about 630,000 distinct CDR3 sequences, with over 25% observed a single time. Sequencing was carried out using naive CD8+ T cells from blood, with Jurkat cell RNA spiked in. Described subset: FACS-sorted CD8+CD4-CCR7+CD45RA+ naive T cells. Source of these receptors: a human donor in good health. Some libraries in this study had Jurkat cell RNA spiked in.

This clonotype was seen repeatedly, ten times or more. The rearrangement links TRBV5-4 to TRBJ2-7, with 7 bases aligning to TRBD2. The trim removed 4 bases at V and 3 bases at J, leaving 4 bases unmatched. The CDR3 extends over 13 amino acids. CDR1 and CDR2 (germline): SGHNT, YYREEE (reference sequence). CDR3 sequence: CASSPGGRYEQYF. The CDR3, as DNA: TGTGCCAGCAGCCCGGGAGGACGCTACGAGCAGTACTTC.

The J gene is TRBJ2-5, the V gene TRBV20-1; D is perhaps TRBD1 (6 bases). The CDR3 contains 16 residues. CDR1 is DFQATT and CDR2 is SNEGSKA in the germline V gene (reference sequence). Deletions cut 0 bases from V and 0 bases from J, with 14 bases between. CDR3 coding DNA: TGCAGTGCTAGAGATGGGGGCCATACATACCAAGAGACCCAGTACTTC. Residues: CSARDGGHTYQETQYF.

V usage is TRBV11-3 and J usage is TRBJ2-1; D not certain. The CDR3 spans 13 residues. The germline CDR1 and CDR2 sequences are SGHNT and YENEEA. Trimming removed 3 bases from V and 7 bases from J, with 10 bases in between. The CDR3 protein is CASSLGNWNEQFF. The CDR3 DNA is TGTGCCAGCAGCTTGGGGAATTGGAATGAGCAGTTCTTC.

This clonotype was seen repeatedly, ten times or more. The V call is TRBV27, the J call TRBJ2-5; perhaps D is TRBD1 or TRBD2 (5 bases each). Germline CDR1 and CDR2: MNHEY and SMNVEV (reference sequence). The CDR3 contains 15 residues. Trimming stripped 4 bases from V and 5 bases from J, with 17 bases between. CDR3 sequence: CASSSLLGPAETQYF. The CDR3 region has the DNA TGTGCCAGCAGTTCCCTCCTGGGACCAGCGGAGACCCAGTACTTC.

The V call is TRBV2, the J call TRBJ2-1; TRBD1 or TRBD2 may be the D gene (5 bases each). The ends were cut back, 6 bases at V and 7 bases at J, with 16 bases in the middle. The CDR3 has 14 amino acids. Germline V gene lookup returns CDR1 SNHLY and CDR2 FYNNEI. This CDR3 is CASSAKNWGNEQFF. The CDR3 bases are TGTGCCAGCAGCGCGAAGAATTGGGGGAATGAGCAGTTCTTC.

The rearrangement links TRBV11-2 to TRBJ1-5, with 8 positions matching TRBD1. Germline trimming cut 5 bases from V and 7 bases from J; bases unmatched to any gene: 10. The CDR3 loop spans 15 amino acids. Per the germline V gene, CDR1 is SGHAT and CDR2 is FQNNGV. The CDR3 sequence: CASSPGQAPGQPQHF. The CDR3 DNA sequence: TGTGCCAGCAGCCCGGGACAGGCCCCGGGCCAGCCCCAGCATTTT.

V gene TRBV27 combines with J gene TRBJ2-7; TRBD1 might be the D (6 bases). With 6 bases removed from V and 4 bases from J, the gap between germline ends came to 13 bases. The CDR3 has 13 amino acids. The germline V gene encodes CDR1 MNHEY and CDR2 SMNVEV (reference sequence). The CDR3, as DNA: TGTGCCAGCAGATCGACAGGTTTATACGAGCAGTACTTC. As protein: CASRSTGLYEQYF.

The CDR3 sequence is CASSEPGTSGVAGYF. In DNA form, the CDR3 reads TGTGCCAGCAGTGAGCCCGGGACTAGCGGGGTGGCAGGGTACTTC. This rearrangement joins TRBV6-1 to TRBJ2-7; 13 bases line up with TRBD2. The CDR3 has 15 residues. V dropped 3 bases and J dropped 12; count of bases not matched to a gene: 11. Germline assignment: CDR1 MNHNS and CDR2 SASEGT.

V and J are TRBV20-1 and TRBJ2-2, with 7 bases matching TRBD2. Germline V gives CDR1 DFQATT, CDR2 SNEGSKA (reference sequence). The CDR3 has 17 residues. V gave up 4 bases and J gave up 5 bases; unmatched junction bases: 16. CDR3: CSANLLAGEGWTGELFF. DNA of the CDR3: TGCAGTGCTAATTTATTAGCGGGTGAGGGATGGACCGGGGAGCTGTTTTTT.

This clonotype has a count of ten or more. The chain employs TRBV9 and TRBJ2-3; 12 nucleotides agree with TRBD2. The CDR3 covers 17 residues. Per the germline V gene, CDR1 is SGDLS and CDR2 is YYNGEE. V lost 4 bases to trimming and J lost 2 bases; unmatched junction nucleotides: 8. The CDR3 nucleotides are TGTGCCAGCAGCATATCTAGGACTAGCGGGGCCACAGATACGCAGTATTTT. Amino acids: CASSISRTSGATDTQYF.

This clonotype was seen at least ten times. CDR3 DNA sequence: TGTGCCAGCAGCTTAGGGTGGACAGCCGATTACGAGCAGTACTTC. It encodes CASSLGWTADYEQYF. V and J are TRBV7-9 and TRBJ2-7; maybe TRBD1 (6 bases). V lost 1 base to trimming and J lost 4 bases, with 14 bases between them. This CDR3 spans 15 amino acids. The germline CDR1 and CDR2 sequences are SEHNR and FQNEAQ (reference sequence).

This clonotype was detected ten times or more. This chain connects TRBV4-3 to TRBJ2-3; no clear D. V was pared by 1 base and J by 1 base, with 12 bases between. Germline V gives CDR1 LGHNA, CDR2 YSLEER. There are 16 residues in the CDR3. CDR3 region: CASSQATNDGTDTQYF. In nucleotides, the CDR3 is TGCGCCAGCAGCCAAGCGACGAACGACGGCACAGATACGCAGTATTTT.

This clonotype was observed a single time. At one boundary the junction diverges from the germline segment, which might be a read error. The CDR3 is CASSSSSSGQAWYEQCF. The DNA for the CDR3 is TGTGCCAGTTCCTCATCAAGCTCAGGACAGGCATGGTACGAGCAGTGCTTC. The chain combines TRBV19 with TRBJ2-7, with TRBD1 matching over 7 bases. The length of the CDR3 is 17 residues. Germline-derived CDR1 and CDR2 are LNHDA and SQIVND (reference sequence).

J is TRBJ2-3 and V is TRBV28; TRBD2 might be the D (6 bases). The length of the CDR3 is 18 residues. V was trimmed by 5 bases and J by 10 bases, leaving 31 bases between them. From germline, CDR1 is MDHEN and CDR2 SYDVKM. For the CDR3, the DNA is TGTGCCAGCAGTCCACCCAGAGTCCGCGGGATTTTGATAAGGGCGCAGTATTTT. Translation: CASSPPRVRGILIRAQYF.

This clonotype was counted many times. The rearrangement joins TRBV28 to TRBJ1-4; D remains unclear. The CDR3 has 14 amino acids. Germline V gene sequence: CDR1 MDHEN, CDR2 SYDVKM. Trimming stripped 3 bases from V and 3 bases from J, with 8 bases between. CDR3 loop: CASSFVAPNEKLFF. The CDR3 coding sequence is TGTGCCAGCAGTTTCGTAGCGCCTAATGAAAAACTGTTTTTT.

The chain uses TRBV4-1 and TRBJ1-6; no reliable D call. Looked up from germline, CDR1 is MGHRA and CDR2 is YSYEKL. V was pared by 1 base and J by 13 bases, with 17 bases between. The CDR3 is 15 residues long. The CDR3 DNA is TGCGCCAGCAGCCAAGTATTAGACCCGTTATGGCCCCTCCACTTT. This gives the protein CASSQVLDPLWPLHF.

There are a few counts of this clonotype. The chain joins TRBV6-5 to TRBJ2-7; D remains unclear. This CDR3 has 12 amino acids. Germline V gene sequence: CDR1 MNHEY, CDR2 SVGAGI. Trimming pared 6 bases from V and 6 bases from J, leaving 12 bases between. The CDR3 is CASSADNGEQYF. CDR3 coding DNA: TGTGCCAGCAGCGCCGACAACGGCGAGCAGTACTTC.

This chain joins TRBV19 and TRBJ2-1; 8 bases are a match to TRBD2. Germline-derived CDR1 and CDR2 are LNHDA and SQIVND (reference sequence). The CDR3 contains 16 residues. V shed 1 base and J 3 bases; nucleotides not matched to a gene: 5. CDR3 DNA: TGTGCCAGTAGTATAGGCCAGCGGGGGTACTACAATGAGCAGTTCTTC. It translates to CASSIGQRGYYNEQFF.

As concerns this clonotype: This may be a read error, as it is one base from a much larger clone. This sequence joins TRBV19 and TRBJ2-6; 10 bases align to TRBD2. Germline V gives CDR1 LNHDA, CDR2 SQIVND (reference sequence). This CDR3 is built from 17 residues. CDR3 nucleotides: TGTGCCAGTAGTATACTAGCGGGAGATGGTGGGGCCTACGTCCTGACTTTC. Residues: CASSILAGDGGAYVLTF. The whole variable domain, filled in from reference TRBV19 and TRBJ2-6, reads DGGITQSPKYLFRKEGQNVTLSCEQNLNHDAMYWYRQDPGQGLRLIYYSQIVNDFQKGDIAEGYSVSREKKESFPLTVTSAQKNPTAFYLCASSILAGDGGAYVLTFGAGSRLTVL.

This clonotype was detected many times. This chain uses TRBV20-1 with TRBJ2-7, with 9 bases identical to TRBD2. There are 16 residues in the CDR3. Germline loops: CDR1 DFQATT, CDR2 SNEGSKA (reference sequence). After removal of 3 bases from V and 4 bases from J, the junction contained 13 bases not matched to a gene. The CDR3, as DNA: TGCAGTGCTAGTGAATTAGCGGGAGACCGATTTTACGAGCAGTACTTC. It encodes CSASELAGDRFYEQYF.

V gene TRBV5-6 combines with J gene TRBJ2-1; D is perhaps TRBD2 (6 bases). CDR3 size: 15 residues. Per germline, CDR1 SGHDT and CDR2 YYEEEE. Trimming removed 4 bases from V and 3 bases from J, with 14 bases in between. Here the CDR3 DNA reads TGTGCCAGCAGCCTCGCTCTAGCGATCTACAATGAGCAGTTCTTC. This sequence encodes CASSLALAIYNEQFF.

On this clonotype: One junction end disagrees with the germline gene, perhaps due to a read error. The rearrangement links TRBV2 to TRBJ1-1; no reliable D call. The CDR3 covers 16 residues. Per germline, CDR1 SNHLY and CDR2 FYNNEI. CDR3 DNA sequence: TGTGCCAGCAGTGGAGCGTTTTTGGCGGTGAACACCGAAGCTTTCTTT. Encoded protein: CASSGAFLAVNTEAFF.

This clonotype occurred many times. V and J are TRBV7-8 and TRBJ1-1, with D uncertain. The germline V and J ends were trimmed by 5 bases and 7 bases, with 14 bases remaining between them. The CDR3 is made up of 13 amino acids. Looked up from germline, CDR1 is SGHVS and CDR2 is FQNEAQ. In DNA form, the CDR3 reads TGTGCCAGCAGCCAATCCTTCGGTGGTGAAGCTTTCTTT. Translating it yields CASSQSFGGEAFF.

This chain joins TRBV7-6 and TRBJ1-4, with D unresolved. Per germline, CDR1 SGHVS and CDR2 FNYEAQ. Trimming removed 3 bases at V and 0 bases at J, with 11 bases between. The CDR3 covers 16 residues. The CDR3 sequence is CASSFSRAATNEKLFF. As DNA, the CDR3 is TGTGCCAGCAGCTTCTCTCGGGCTGCAACTAATGAAAAACTGTTTTTT. Drawing the rest from reference TRBV7-6 and TRBJ1-4, the complete variable domain is GAGVSQSPRYKVTKRGQDVALRCDPISGHVSLYWYRQALGQGPEFLTYFNYEAQQDKSGLPNDRFSAERPEGSISTLTIQRTEQRDSAMYRCASSFSRAATNEKLFFGSGTQLSVL.

This clonotype appeared a few times. CDR3 DNA sequence: TGTGCCAGCAGCGTAGCCCAGTACACCGGGGAGCTGTTTTTT. The encoded protein is CASSVAQYTGELFF. The J gene is TRBJ2-2, the V gene TRBV9; D ambiguous. Germline loops: CDR1 SGDLS, CDR2 YYNGEE. Trimming removed 0 bases from V and 3 bases from J, with 6 bases in between. There are 14 residues in the CDR3.

The V call is TRBV4-3, the J call TRBJ1-1; D ambiguous. The germline CDR1 and CDR2 sequences are LGHNA and YSLEER. V was clipped by 7 bases and J by 9 bases, with 18 bases between them. This CDR3 is 13 amino acids long. The CDR3 region has the DNA TGCGCCAGCACCCACGAACCTGGGTCTCAAGCTTTCTTT. This encodes CASTHEPGSQAFF.

This clonotype was picked up many times. This chain uses TRBV4-3 with TRBJ2-3; D gene unclear. With 1 base removed from V and 3 bases from J, the gap between germline ends came to 5 bases. This CDR3 contains 13 residues. Germline V gene data show CDR1 as LGHNA and CDR2 as YSLEER. The CDR3 DNA is TGCGCCAGCAGCCAAGGCGCAACAGATACGCAGTATTTT. Translated, it gives CASSQGATDTQYF.

This clonotype occurred many times. The genes are TRBV20-1 and TRBJ2-3, with D perhaps matching TRBD1 (6 bases). The V gene lost 3 bases and the J gene lost 3 bases, with 16 bases spanning the gap. CDR3 size: 15 residues. Germline lookup yields CDR1 DFQATT and CDR2 SNEGSKA (reference sequence). CDR3 bases: TGCAGTGCTAGGGCACAGGGAGAGGGTACAGATACGCAGTATTTT. It specifies CSARAQGEGTDTQYF.

This chain connects TRBV7-6 to TRBJ2-3; D gene ambiguous. This CDR3 region has 14 residues. Germline V gives CDR1 SGHVS, CDR2 FNYEAQ. V was shortened by 4 bases and J by 2 bases, with 10 bases between the two germline ends. CDR3 DNA: TGTGCCAGCAGCTCTGATTACATCACAGATACGCAGTATTTT. Translated: CASSSDYITDTQYF.

Comment on this clonotype: A read error may explain this, as a much larger clone is one base away. The chain couples TRBV27 to TRBJ2-3; weak D call: TRBD1 (6 bases). CDR3 length: 14 residues. With 5 bases removed from V and 2 bases from J, the gap between germline ends came to 11 bases. Germline V gene sequence: CDR1 MNHEY, CDR2 SMNVEV (reference sequence). Here the CDR3 reads CASSITGLTDTQYF. Written as DNA, the CDR3 is TGTGCCAGCAGTATAACAGGGCTCACAGATACGCAGTATTTT.

On this clonotype itself: A much larger clonotype is one base distant, so this may be a read error. The V call is TRBV7-9, the J call TRBJ2-5; either TRBD1 or TRBD2 may supply D (5 bases each). Trimming stripped 3 bases from V and 5 bases from J, with 22 bases between. The CDR3 has 17 amino acids. CDR1 and CDR2 from the germline V gene are SEHNR and FQNEAQ (reference sequence). The DNA for the CDR3 is TGTGCCAGCAGCTTCCCCACGGGACGGCCGGTCGGGGAGACCCAGTACTTC. This codes for CASSFPTGRPVGETQYF.

Many counts were recorded for this clonotype. The gene calls are TRBV7-2 and TRBJ1-5, with D hard to call. The germline CDR1 and CDR2 sequences are SGHTA and FQGNSA. The CDR3 consists of 15 residues. Between the trimmed V and J ends, which lost 5 bases and 5 bases, there was a span of 16 bases. CDR3 coding DNA: TGTGCCAGCAGCCATGAGGGTGGAGAATATCAGCCCCAGCATTTT. This gives the protein CASSHEGGEYQPQHF.